This T cell receptor beta chain was recovered during a study of blood T cells in healthy people across ages. As for the study in general: Every two T cells gave about one barcoded beta molecule via template switching.

The V end lost 0 bases, the J end lost 11 bases, and 16 bases lay between the germline ends. Germline V gene lookup returns CDR1 DFQATT and CDR2 SNEGSKA (reference sequence). The CDR3 spans 13 residues. For the second PCR, which ran for roughly 6 to 11 cycles, a sample-barcoded 5' primer and a J-beta primer mix were used. Each TCR beta cDNA got a 12-nucleotide random molecular identifier. TCRdb reprocessed the 5' RACE reads via MiXCR and lists one record per CDR3 protein. In the table there are some 710,000 distinct CDR3 sequences, around 50% of which are singletons. The chain combines TRBV20-1 with TRBJ2-5; TRBD2 is a possible D gene (6 bases). What was sequenced was blood. The receptor was isolated from a man older than 75 in good health. CDR3 DNA: TGCAGTGCTAGAGACCGACTAGGAGGGGAGCAGTACTTC. Translation gives CSARDRLGGEQYF.